Sequencing of this T cell receptor (beta chain) was carried out in a study of cytomegalovirus exposure and HLA in healthy donors. The PCR made use of 60 Vbeta and 13 Jbeta primers. Libraries were prepared by immunoSEQ multiplex PCR; TCRdb keeps only in-frame clonotypes and omits some of them. The table has 150,000 to 200,000 clones, 75% to 90% seen once. V was trimmed by 0 bases and J by 6 bases, leaving 10 bases between them. CDR3 length: 14 residues. Germline CDR1 reads SGHRS; CDR2 reads YFSETQ. Sequencing was done on a sample of PBMCs. The TCR sequence derives from a man aged 45-65 years in good health and CMV-seronegative. The gene calls are TRBV5-1 and TRBJ2-1, with no clear D. CDR3 coding DNA: TGCGCCAGCAGCTTGGTTCCTACCCCCAATGAGCAGTTCTTC. This codes for CASSLVPTPNEQFF.